The 9 T cell receptor beta chains below all came from one sample that was sequenced in a study of blood T cell repertoires in COVID-19. Repertoires were generated with immunoSEQ multiplex PCR, while TCRdb's copy carries only in-frame clones and drops some. The table lists 350,000 to 400,000 clones, roughly 90% of them singletons, with about 1.7% in the top ten. The sequencing sample was made of PBMCs or T cells enriched from blood (not recorded which). Every receptor here comes from a woman aged 25 to 39 who had recovered from COVID-19.

The V gene is TRBV30, the J gene TRBJ1-5; 11 nucleotides match TRBD1. Germline assignment: CDR1 GTSNPN and CDR2 SVGIG (reference sequence). Trimming removed 5 bases from V and 6 bases from J; junction bases left unmatched: 9. This CDR3 is 15 amino acids long. CDR3 nucleotides: TGTGCCTGGCGGGAGAGGACAGGGGGCTTTCAGCCCCAGCATTTT. It yields the protein CAWRERTGGFQPQHF.

This clone has a count of ten or more. At the DNA level, this CDR3 is encoded by other sequences in the same sample as well. The chain combines TRBV11-2 with TRBJ2-5, with TRBD2 as a possible D gene (5 bases). The ends were cut back, 1 base at V and 3 bases at J, with 6 bases in the middle. This CDR3 has 13 residues. Germline V lookup: CDR1 SGHAT, CDR2 FQNNGV. Here the CDR3 reads CASSLGEKETQYF. The CDR3 DNA is TGTGCCAGCAGCTTAGGGGAGAAAGAGACCCAGTACTTC.

This chain uses TRBV21-1 with TRBJ1-5. TRBV21-1 has pseudogene status. The CDR3 has 14 amino acids. CDR3 nucleotides: TGTGCCAGCAGCAACGGGGGGAAGGAGCAGCCCCAGCATTTT. It translates to CASSNGGKEQPQHF.

The V and J genes are TRBV7-2 and TRBJ2-7; the D gene is possibly TRBD1 (5 bases). V was trimmed by 1 base and J by 2 bases, leaving 12 bases between them. The CDR3 covers 15 residues. CDR1 SGHTA and CDR2 FQGNSA come from the germline V gene. CDR3 sequence: CASSLEGSEAYEQYF. The CDR3 DNA is TGTGCCAGCAGCTTAGAGGGGTCAGAGGCCTACGAGCAGTACTTC.

The chain combines TRBV2 with TRBJ1-5; D is unclear. Germline CDR1 SNHLY, CDR2 FYNNEI. The CDR3 covers 18 residues. Trimming stripped 9 bases from V and 7 bases from J, with 31 bases between. The CDR3 region is CASRKVWPGSKGGQPQHF. CDR3 coding DNA: TGTGCCAGTAGGAAAGTCTGGCCCGGGTCTAAAGGTGGGCAGCCCCAGCATTTT.

The chain links TRBV19 to TRBJ1-4; a weak D match, TRBD1 (6 bases). CDR3 size: 14 residues. From germline, CDR1 is LNHDA and CDR2 SQIVND (reference sequence). Trimming removed 3 bases at V and 7 bases at J, with 12 bases between. CDR3 amino acids: CASSIRQDGEKLFF. The DNA for the CDR3 is TGTGCCAGTAGTATTCGACAGGACGGTGAAAAACTGTTTTTT. Full variable domain (outside the CDR3, taken from reference TRBV19 and TRBJ1-4): DGGITQSPKYLFRKEGQNVTLSCEQNLNHDAMYWYRQDPGQGLRLIYYSQIVNDFQKGDIAEGYSVSREKKESFPLTVTSAQKNPTAFYLCASSIRQDGEKLFFGSGTQLSVL.

The rearrangement uses TRBV11-2 and TRBJ2-1; 11 bases agree with TRBD1. This CDR3 is built from 15 residues. The germline V gene has CDR1 SGHAT and CDR2 FQNNGV. J lost 3 bases, V lost 4 bases, and 2 bases had no gene match. CDR3 loop: CASSSGTGGYNEQFF. In DNA form, the CDR3 reads TGTGCCAGCAGCTCCGGGACAGGGGGCTACAATGAGCAGTTCTTC.

The chain recombines TRBV28 with TRBJ2-1; no reliable D call. Germline V gives CDR1 MDHEN, CDR2 SYDVKM. CDR3 size: 15 residues. V lost 1 base and J lost 5, with 12 bases in between. The chain's CDR3 is CASSLFQERNNEQFF. The CDR3 coding sequence is TGTGCCAGCAGTTTATTCCAAGAGAGAAACAATGAGCAGTTCTTC. Full variable domain (outside the CDR3, taken from reference TRBV28 and TRBJ2-1): DVKVTQSSRYLVKRTGEKVFLECVQDMDHENMFWYRQDPGLGLRLIYFSYDVKMKEKGDIPEGYSVSREKKERFSLILESASTNQTSMYLCASSLFQERNNEQFFGPGTRLTVL.

In this sample, this clone turned up a few times. The chain is built from TRBV19 and TRBJ1-5; TRBD1 matches 11 bases. The CDR3 extends over 14 amino acids. Germline V CDR1 and CDR2: LNHDA, SQIVND (reference sequence). Trimming removed 8 bases from V and 6 bases from J; junction bases left unmatched: 6. The chain's CDR3 is CASSRTGGTQPQHF. CDR3 DNA sequence: TGTGCCAGTTCCCGGACAGGGGGCACTCAGCCCCAGCATTTT.